The present TCR beta chain was sequenced within a study of beta chain features in type 1 diabetes (dated by TCRdb to 2017 to 2018). At the level of the whole study: No differences in mean age, gender distribution, total cell number or subset yield were found between patients and healthy donors. A total of roughly 98,000,000 sorted cells were examined across all samples, and RNA yield correlated strongly with the number of cells per subset. Whereas all 30 or so donors provided naive and central memory subsets, regulatory and stem cell-like memory subsets were isolated from just 8 patients and about 8 healthy donors. In the study, recently diagnosed type 1 diabetes patients and matched healthy donors were compared on the TCRB repertoires of their sorted circulating CD4+ T cell subsets.

About this clone itself: It lacks a known antigen. Base qualities are missing; no much larger clone stands one base away.

The entire isolated RNA was reverse transcribed using the High Capacity cDNA Reverse Transcription Kit, and thus expressed TCRB transcripts were sequenced. Naive, central memory and regulatory T cell samples underwent deep immunoSEQ sequencing, averaging roughly 3.4 million total reads per sample. Sorted cells were lysed in RLT buffer, and RNA was extracted using DNase-treated RNeasy Micro or Mini kits according to cell number. Each cell subset was processed on its own to prevent cross-contamination, while patient and healthy donor samples were processed together. The immunoSEQ multiplex PCR was used to amplify TCRB sequences from cDNA, generating 87-bp fragments that spanned the CDR3 region. The amplicons were sequenced using the Illumina HiSeq platform. On the study's bioinformatics: PCR bias was corrected computationally using synthetic template baselines, and reads within Hamming distance 2 were collapsed, with unmergeable singletons discarded. By aligning reads against IMGT, V, D and J genes, CDR3 length, and insertions or deletions at six rearrangement sites were assigned. Within each subset, clonotype counts were normalized to sorted cell number, after which true diversity and Gini coefficients were computed with the tcR R package. The overlap coefficient, calculated on TCRB nucleotide sequences, was used to measure repertoire sharing. As a proxy for the pre-selection repertoire, out-of-frame TCRB sequences from naive cells were analyzed. The clones in this table, taken by TCRdb from immuneACCESS, are in-frame only. Not every clone is retained; where verified, under half of the shortfall comes from an unresolved V gene, and the cause of the rest is unknown. V, J and clone size reflect that table, while D and trimming were determined from the DNA. This sample holds about 640,000 clones; roughly an eighth were observed only once. The top ten hold more than 0.1% of the sample.

Sequences SGHTA (CDR1) and FQGNSA (CDR2) are obtained from the germline V gene. V is trimmed back by 1 base and J by 1 base, and the junction contains 10 bases that no gene match accounts for. Measured from the cysteine to the phenylalanine, the CDR3 is 18 residues long. The retained sequence is limited to the CDR3, 54 bases, with the frame set at the first base. A single peripheral blood draw of approximately 120 mL on average was collected from each donor into heparinised tubes. Naive, central memory, regulatory and stem cell-like memory CD4+ T cells were sorted on a BD FACSAria II using a panel including CD45RO, CCR7, CD25, CD127, CD95 and CD27. All sorted populations exceeded 95% purity. PBMCs were isolated right away by Lymphoprep density gradient centrifugation and were stained directly, without culture. To minimize batch effects, samples were stained and sorted in pairs, one healthy donor with one patient per experiment.

What the study reported, not specific to this receptor: Because the HLA sub-analyses included only small numbers of individuals, any influence of HLA type on TCRB rearrangement was left unresolved. Patients with type 1 diabetes made fewer insertions and deleted more nucleotides at VDJ recombination sites, implying thymic rearrangement abnormalities. Because cDNA was sequenced instead of genomic DNA, activated cells with high expression could be over-represented, although the groups did not differ in activation or CD3 levels. A moderate but significant shortening of TCRB CDR3 length was observed in type 1 diabetes patients in all four CD4+ subsets. PCR might favor shorter templates, but patient and control samples were amplified and corrected together, so any skew would affect both groups equally. Naive, central memory and regulatory TCRB repertoires appeared more similar among patients than among healthy donors.

Sequenced: naive CD4+ T cells from blood. The cell subset or site label corresponds to: true naive CD4+ T cells. The receptor comes from a man aged 25-45 years with type 1 diabetes. Recombination connected TRBV7-2 to TRBJ2-3, with 8 junctional bases fitting TRBD2. CDR3 region: CASSLVAGGLKGTDTQYF. The DNA sequence reads TGTGCCAGCAGCTTAGTGGCGGGGGGCCTTAAAGGCACAGATACGCAGTATTTT.